The TCR beta chain described here comes from a study of T cell responses to AZD1222 COVID-19 vaccine. Study-wide results and limits: Spike-specific TCR repertoires showed rising breadth and depth after two AZD1222 doses. Per reports, nearly half of all spike-specific TCRs target regions that are unmutated in variants. None of the repertoires were sampled until the peak T cell response had passed. Most donors were white British and more were female, and clonal diversity was possibly underestimated.

V dropped 6 bases and J dropped 6; count of bases not matched to a gene: 6. This CDR3 comprises 14 residues. Germline V CDR1 and CDR2: MDHEN, SYDVKM. As for this clone: Its antigen is as yet unknown.

TCRdb's table, derived via immunoSEQ multiplex PCR, lists solely in-frame clones and lacks some. In the table there are some 170,000 clones, around 89% of which are singletons. The sample was peripheral blood, taken 28 days after the second dose of the MenACWY control vaccine. This receptor was taken from an adult who received the MenACWY meningococcal vaccine as a control. V is TRBV28 and J is TRBJ2-2; TRBD1 agrees at 8 bases. The CDR3 region is CASSFTQGAGELFF. In nucleotides, the CDR3 is TGTGCCAGCAGCTTCACACAGGGGGCCGGGGAGCTGTTTTTT.